The clone carrying this T cell receptor beta chain is classed as medium-sized. Antigen: not known. Patients in the study were battling locally advanced or metastatic urothelial carcinoma. This specimen belongs to a study of PD-L1 blockade in urothelial cancer. Overall study context: Blood drawn 3 weeks (second dose) and 6 weeks after treatment start was analyzed. Blood samples had a median of 141,255 T cells. Whole-study results and caveats: Patients with durable benefit had greater blood expansion of tumor-associated TCR clones 3 weeks into treatment.

Germline loops: CDR1 MNHEY, CDR2 SMNVEV (reference sequence). The CDR3 sequence is 16 residues long. The V end was cut by 2 bases, the J end by 3 bases, with 16 bases between. The table came from immunoSEQ multiplex PCR; TCRdb's copy has only in-frame clones and leaves some out. The data contain under 40,000 clones, about 80% of them singletons. The sequence was obtained from a man in his 70s with urothelial cancer. Here the sequenced sample was PBMCs, taken around atezolizumab (anti-PD-L1) treatment. The chain employs TRBV27 and TRBJ1-2; possibly TRBD1 for D (5 bases). DNA of the CDR3: TGTGCCAGCAGTTTAGGAGGGACCGTGATCGACTATGGCTACACCTTC. Protein product: CASSLGGTVIDYGYTF.